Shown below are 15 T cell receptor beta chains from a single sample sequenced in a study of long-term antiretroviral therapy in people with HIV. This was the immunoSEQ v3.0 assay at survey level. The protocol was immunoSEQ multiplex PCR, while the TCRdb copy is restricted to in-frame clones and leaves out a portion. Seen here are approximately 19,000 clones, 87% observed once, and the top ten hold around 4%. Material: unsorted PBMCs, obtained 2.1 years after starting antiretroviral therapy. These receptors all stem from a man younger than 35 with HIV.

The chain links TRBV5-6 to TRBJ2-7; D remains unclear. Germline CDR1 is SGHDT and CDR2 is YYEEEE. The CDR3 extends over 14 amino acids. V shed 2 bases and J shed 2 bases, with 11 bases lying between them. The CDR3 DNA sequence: TGTGCCAGCAGCTTATCGGGCCGCGCCTACGAGCAGTACTTC. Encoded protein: CASSLSGRAYEQYF. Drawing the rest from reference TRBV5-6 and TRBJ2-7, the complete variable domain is DAGVTQSPTHLIKTRGQQVTLRCSPKSGHDTVSWYQQALGQGPQFIFQYYEEEERQRGNFPDRFSGHQFPNYSSELNVNALLLGDSALYLCASSLSGRAYEQYFGPGTRLTVT.

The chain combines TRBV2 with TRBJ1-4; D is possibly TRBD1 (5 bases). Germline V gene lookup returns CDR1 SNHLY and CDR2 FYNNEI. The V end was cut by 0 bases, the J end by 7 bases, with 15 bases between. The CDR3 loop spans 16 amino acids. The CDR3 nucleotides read TGTGCCAGCAGTGAAGCGCTTCAGGGTTGGGGTGAAAAACTGTTTTTT. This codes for CASSEALQGWGEKLFF.

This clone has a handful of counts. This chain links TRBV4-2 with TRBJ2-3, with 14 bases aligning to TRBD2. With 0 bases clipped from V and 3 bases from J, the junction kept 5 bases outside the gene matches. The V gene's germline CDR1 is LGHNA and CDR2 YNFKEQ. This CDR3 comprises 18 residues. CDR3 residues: CASSQETSGGVGTDTQYF. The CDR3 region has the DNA TGTGCCAGCAGCCAAGAGACTAGCGGGGGGGTAGGAACAGATACGCAGTATTTT.

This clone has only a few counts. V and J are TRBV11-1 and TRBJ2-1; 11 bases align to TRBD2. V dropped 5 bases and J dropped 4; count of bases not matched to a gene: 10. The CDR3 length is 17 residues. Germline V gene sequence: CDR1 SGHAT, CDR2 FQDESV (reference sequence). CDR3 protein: CASSSFGGLAAYNEQFF. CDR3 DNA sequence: TGTGCCAGCAGCAGCTTTGGGGGACTAGCGGCTTACAATGAGCAGTTCTTC.

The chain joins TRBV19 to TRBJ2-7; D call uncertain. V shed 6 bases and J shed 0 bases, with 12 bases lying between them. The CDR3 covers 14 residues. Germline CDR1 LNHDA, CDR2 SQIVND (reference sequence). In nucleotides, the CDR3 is TGTGCCAGTAGAAGGAACGGTGACTCCTACGAGCAGTACTTC. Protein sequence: CASRRNGDSYEQYF.

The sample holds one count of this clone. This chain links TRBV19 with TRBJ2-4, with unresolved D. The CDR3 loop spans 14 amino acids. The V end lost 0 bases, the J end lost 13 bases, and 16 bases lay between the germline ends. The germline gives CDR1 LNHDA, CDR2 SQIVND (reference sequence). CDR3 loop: CASSIEGAQVGQYF. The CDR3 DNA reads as TGTGCCAGTAGTATAGAGGGTGCACAAGTAGGGCAGTACTTC.

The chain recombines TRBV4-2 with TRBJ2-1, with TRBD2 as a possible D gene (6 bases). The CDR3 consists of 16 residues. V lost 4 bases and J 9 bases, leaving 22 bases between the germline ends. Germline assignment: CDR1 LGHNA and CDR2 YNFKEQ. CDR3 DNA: TGTGCCAGCAGCCCCCCAGGTGTGCGGGGCATGAGTGAGCAGTTCTTC. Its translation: CASSPPGVRGMSEQFF.

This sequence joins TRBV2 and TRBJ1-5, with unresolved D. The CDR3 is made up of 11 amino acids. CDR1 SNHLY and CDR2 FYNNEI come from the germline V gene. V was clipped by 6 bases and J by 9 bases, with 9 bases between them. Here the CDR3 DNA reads TGTGCCAGCAGGGAGGGTTGGCCCCAGCATTTT. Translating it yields CASREGWPQHF.

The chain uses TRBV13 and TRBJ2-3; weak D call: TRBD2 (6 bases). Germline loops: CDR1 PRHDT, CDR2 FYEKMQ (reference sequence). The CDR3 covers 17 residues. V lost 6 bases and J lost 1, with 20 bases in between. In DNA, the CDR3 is TGTGCCAGCAGGACATACGCAGGGCGGGACGGCACAGATACGCAGTATTTT. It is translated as CASRTYAGRDGTDTQYF.

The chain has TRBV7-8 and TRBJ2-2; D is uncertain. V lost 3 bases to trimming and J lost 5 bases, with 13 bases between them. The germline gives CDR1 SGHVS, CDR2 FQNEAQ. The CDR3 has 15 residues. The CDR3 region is CASSFQRLGTGELFF. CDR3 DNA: TGTGCCAGCAGCTTCCAGCGACTGGGGACCGGGGAGCTGTTTTTT.

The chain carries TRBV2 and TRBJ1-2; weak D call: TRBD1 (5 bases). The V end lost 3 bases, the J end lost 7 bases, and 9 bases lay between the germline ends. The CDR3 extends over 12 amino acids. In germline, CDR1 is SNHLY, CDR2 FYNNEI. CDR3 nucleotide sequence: TGTGCCAGCAGTGATAATAGGGGTGGCTACACCTTC. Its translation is CASSDNRGGYTF.

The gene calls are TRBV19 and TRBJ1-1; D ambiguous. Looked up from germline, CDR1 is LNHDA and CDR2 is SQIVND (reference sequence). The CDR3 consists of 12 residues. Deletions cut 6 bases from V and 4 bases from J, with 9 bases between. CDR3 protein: CASRDHSTEAFF. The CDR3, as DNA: TGTGCCAGTAGGGACCACAGCACTGAAGCTTTCTTT.

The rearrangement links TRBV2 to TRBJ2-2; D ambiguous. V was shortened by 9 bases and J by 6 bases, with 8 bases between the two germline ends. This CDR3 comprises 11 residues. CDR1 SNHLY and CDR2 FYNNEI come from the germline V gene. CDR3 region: CARRLAGELFF. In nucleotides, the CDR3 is TGTGCCAGACGACTGGCCGGGGAGCTGTTTTTT.

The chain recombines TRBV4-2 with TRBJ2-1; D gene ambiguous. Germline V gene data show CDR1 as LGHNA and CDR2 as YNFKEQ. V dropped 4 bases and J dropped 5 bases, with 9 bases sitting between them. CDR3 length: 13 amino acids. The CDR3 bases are TGTGCCAGCAGCCTGGTGCAAAACAATGAGCAGTTCTTC. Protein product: CASSLVQNNEQFF.

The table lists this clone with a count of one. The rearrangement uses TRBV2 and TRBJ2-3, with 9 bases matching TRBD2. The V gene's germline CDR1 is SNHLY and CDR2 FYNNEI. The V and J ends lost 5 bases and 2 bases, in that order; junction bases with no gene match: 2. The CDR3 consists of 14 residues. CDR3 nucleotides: TGTGCCAGCAGTCCTAGCGGGGTCACAGATACGCAGTATTTT. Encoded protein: CASSPSGVTDTQYF.